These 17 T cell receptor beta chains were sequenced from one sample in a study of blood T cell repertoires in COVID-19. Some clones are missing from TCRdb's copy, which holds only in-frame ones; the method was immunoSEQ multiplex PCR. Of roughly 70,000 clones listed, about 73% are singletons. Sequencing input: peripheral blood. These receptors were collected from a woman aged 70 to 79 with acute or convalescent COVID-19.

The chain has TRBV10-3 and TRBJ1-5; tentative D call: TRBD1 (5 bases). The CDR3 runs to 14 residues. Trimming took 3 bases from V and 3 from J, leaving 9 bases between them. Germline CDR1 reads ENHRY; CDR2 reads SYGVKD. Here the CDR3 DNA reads TGTGCCATCAGTGAATTCAGGGACAATCAGCCCCAGCATTTT. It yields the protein CAISEFRDNQPQHF.

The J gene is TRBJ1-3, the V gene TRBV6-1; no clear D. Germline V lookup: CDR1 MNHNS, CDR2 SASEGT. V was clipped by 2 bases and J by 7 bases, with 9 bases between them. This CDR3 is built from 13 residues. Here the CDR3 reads CASSERFVNTIYF. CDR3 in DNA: TGTGCCAGCAGTGAACGGTTTGTGAACACCATATATTTT.

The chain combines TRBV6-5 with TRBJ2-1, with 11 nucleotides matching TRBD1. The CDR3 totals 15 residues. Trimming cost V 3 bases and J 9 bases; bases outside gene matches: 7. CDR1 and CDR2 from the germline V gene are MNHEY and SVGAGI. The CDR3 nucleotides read TGTGCCAGCAGTTATCTCGGGACAGGGGGGCGTGAGCAGTTCTTC. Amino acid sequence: CASSYLGTGGREQFF.

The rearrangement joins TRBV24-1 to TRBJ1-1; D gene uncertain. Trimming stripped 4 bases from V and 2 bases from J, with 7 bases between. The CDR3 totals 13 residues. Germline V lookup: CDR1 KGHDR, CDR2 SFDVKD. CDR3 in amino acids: CATSDGGNTEAFF. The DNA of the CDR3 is TGTGCCACCAGTGACGGAGGAAACACTGAAGCTTTCTTT.

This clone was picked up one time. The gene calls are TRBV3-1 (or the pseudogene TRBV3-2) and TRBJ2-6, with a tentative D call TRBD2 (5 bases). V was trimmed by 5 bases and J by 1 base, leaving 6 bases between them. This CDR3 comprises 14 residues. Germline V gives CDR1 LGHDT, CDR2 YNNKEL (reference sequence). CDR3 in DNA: TGTGCCAGCAGCTCGGGATCTGGGGCCAACGTCCTGACTTTC. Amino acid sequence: CASSSGSGANVLTF.

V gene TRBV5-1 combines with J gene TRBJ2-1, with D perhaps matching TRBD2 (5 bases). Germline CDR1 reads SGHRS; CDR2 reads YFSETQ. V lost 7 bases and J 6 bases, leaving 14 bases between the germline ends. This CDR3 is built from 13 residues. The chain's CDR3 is CASEAGFGNEQFF. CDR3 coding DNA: TGCGCCAGCGAGGCGGGTTTCGGCAATGAGCAGTTCTTC. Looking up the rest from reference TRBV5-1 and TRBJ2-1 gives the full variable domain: KAGVTQTPRYLIKTRGQQVTLSCSPISGHRSVSWYQQTPGQGLQFLFEYFSETQRNKGNFPGRFSGRQFSNSRSEMNVSTLELGDSALYLCASEAGFGNEQFFGPGTRLTVL.

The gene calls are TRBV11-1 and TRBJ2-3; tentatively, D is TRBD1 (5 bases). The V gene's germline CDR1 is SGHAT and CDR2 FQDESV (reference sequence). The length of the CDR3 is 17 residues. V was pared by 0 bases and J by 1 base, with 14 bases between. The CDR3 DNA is TGTGCCAGCAGCTTAGCCTGGGGTGGGGCTGGCACAGATACGCAGTATTTT. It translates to CASSLAWGGAGTDTQYF.

CDR3 sequence: CASSPRQGSEKLFF. CDR3 in DNA: TGTGCCAGTAGTCCCCGACAGGGGTCAGAAAAACTGTTTTTT. The J gene is TRBJ1-4, the V gene TRBV19, with 8 bases fitting TRBD1. Germline loops: CDR1 LNHDA, CDR2 SQIVND (reference sequence). J lost 8 bases, V lost 5 bases, and 7 bases had no gene match. The CDR3 has 14 amino acids.

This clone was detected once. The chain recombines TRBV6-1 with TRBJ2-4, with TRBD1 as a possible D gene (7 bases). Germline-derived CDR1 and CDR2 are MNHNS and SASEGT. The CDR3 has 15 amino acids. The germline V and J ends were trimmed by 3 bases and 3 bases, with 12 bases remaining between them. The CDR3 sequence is CASSDQGGLKNIQYF. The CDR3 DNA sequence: TGTGCCAGCAGTGATCAGGGGGGTCTCAAAAACATTCAGTACTTC.

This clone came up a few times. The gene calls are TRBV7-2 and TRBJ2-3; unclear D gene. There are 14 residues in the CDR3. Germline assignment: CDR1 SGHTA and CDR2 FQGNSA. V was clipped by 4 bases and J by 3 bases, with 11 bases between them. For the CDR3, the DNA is TGTGCCAGCAGCTGGGTGGCGGTGACAGATACGCAGTATTTT. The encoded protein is CASSWVAVTDTQYF. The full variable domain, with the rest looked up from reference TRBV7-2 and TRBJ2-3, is GAGVSQSPSNKVTEKGKDVELRCDPISGHTALYWYRQSLGQGLEFLIYFQGNSAPDKSGLPSDRFSAERTGGSVSTLTIQRTQQEDSAVYLCASSWVAVTDTQYFGPGTRLTVL.

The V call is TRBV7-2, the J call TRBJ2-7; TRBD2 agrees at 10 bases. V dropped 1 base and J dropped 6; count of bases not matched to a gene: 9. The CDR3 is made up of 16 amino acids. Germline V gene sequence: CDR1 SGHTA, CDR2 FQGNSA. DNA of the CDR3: TGTGCCAGCAGCTTAGGCGGAAGCGGGAGGGGGGGCGAGCAGTACTTC. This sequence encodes CASSLGGSGRGGEQYF.

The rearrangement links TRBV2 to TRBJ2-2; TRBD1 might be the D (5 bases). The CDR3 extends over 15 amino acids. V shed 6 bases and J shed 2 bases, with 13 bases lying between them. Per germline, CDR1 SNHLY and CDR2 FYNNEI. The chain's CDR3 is CASRKQDTNTGELFF. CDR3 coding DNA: TGTGCCAGCAGAAAGCAGGACACTAACACCGGGGAGCTGTTTTTT.

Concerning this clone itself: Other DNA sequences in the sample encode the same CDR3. The CDR3 protein is CASSPRGTEAFF. DNA of the CDR3: TGTGCCAGCAGCCCCCGGGGAACTGAAGCTTTCTTT. The rearrangement joins TRBV7-9 to TRBJ1-1; D is uncertain. Germline assignment: CDR1 SEHNR and CDR2 FQNEAQ (reference sequence). Trimming took 5 bases from V and 5 from J, leaving 9 bases between them. The CDR3 runs 12 residues.

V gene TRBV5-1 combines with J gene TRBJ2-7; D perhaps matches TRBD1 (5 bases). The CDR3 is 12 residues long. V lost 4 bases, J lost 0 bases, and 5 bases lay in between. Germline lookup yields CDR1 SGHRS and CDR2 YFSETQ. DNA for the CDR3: TGCGCCAGCAGCCAGGGCTCCTACGAGCAGTACTTC. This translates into CASSQGSYEQYF.

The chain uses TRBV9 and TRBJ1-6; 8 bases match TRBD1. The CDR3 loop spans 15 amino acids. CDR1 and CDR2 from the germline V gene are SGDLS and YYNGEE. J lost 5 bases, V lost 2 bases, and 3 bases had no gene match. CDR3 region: CASSVDRVNNSPLHF. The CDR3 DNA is TGTGCCAGCAGCGTGGACAGGGTTAATAATTCACCCCTCCACTTT.

CDR3 protein: CASSSSGGEGETQYF. CDR3 in DNA: TGCGCCAGCAGCTCCAGTGGCGGAGAGGGAGAGACCCAGTACTTC. The rearrangement joins TRBV5-1 to TRBJ2-5; possible D gene TRBD2, 5 bases. Germline V gives CDR1 SGHRS, CDR2 YFSETQ. This CDR3 region has 15 residues. V was clipped by 3 bases and J by 4 bases, with 16 bases between them. The entire variable domain, with the rest obtained from reference TRBV5-1 and TRBJ2-5, is as follows: KAGVTQTPRYLIKTRGQQVTLSCSPISGHRSVSWYQQTPGQGLQFLFEYFSETQRNKGNFPGRFSGRQFSNSRSEMNVSTLELGDSALYLCASSSSGGEGETQYFGPGTRLLVL.

The CDR3 is CASSLAQGGGGQPQHF. CDR3 DNA: TGTGCCAGCAGCTTAGCGCAGGGAGGGGGAGGTCAGCCCCAGCATTTT. The rearrangement links TRBV7-6 to TRBJ1-5, with D possibly matching TRBD1 (6 bases). V lost 0 bases, J lost 6 bases, and 15 bases lay in between. The CDR3 consists of 16 residues. Germline CDR1 reads SGHVS; CDR2 reads FNYEAQ. Based on the CDR3 plus reference TRBV7-6 and TRBJ1-5, the full variable domain is GAGVSQSPRYKVTKRGQDVALRCDPISGHVSLYWYRQALGQGPEFLTYFNYEAQQDKSGLPNDRFSAERPEGSISTLTIQRTEQRDSAMYRCASSLAQGGGGQPQHFGDGTRLSIL.